Following are 6 T cell receptor beta chains from one sample sequenced in a study of cytomegalovirus exposure and HLA in healthy donors. Vbeta (60) and Jbeta (13) primers were used in the PCR. Sequencing used immunoSEQ multiplex PCR; TCRdb keeps in-frame clones, though not all of them. The data contain about 190,000 clones, around 82% of them singletons. Sequencing was carried out using PBMCs. The receptors shown here come from a man aged 18 to 29 in good health and CMV-seronegative.

This rearrangement joins TRBV11-2 to TRBJ1-1; the D is unclear. This CDR3 is 13 amino acids long. Germline V CDR1 and CDR2: SGHAT, FQNNGV. The V end was cut by 1 base, the J end by 4 bases, with 7 bases between. CDR3 region: CASSLVRGTEAFF. The CDR3 DNA is TGTGCCAGCAGCTTAGTAAGAGGCACTGAAGCTTTCTTT.

The V and J genes are TRBV5-6 and TRBJ1-1; possibly TRBD1 for D (6 bases). CDR1 SGHDT and CDR2 YYEEEE come from the germline V gene. V dropped 4 bases and J dropped 11 bases, with 15 bases sitting between them. The length of the CDR3 is 12 residues. This chain's CDR3 is CASSDQGSKAFF. As DNA, the CDR3 is TGTGCCAGCAGCGACCAGGGGAGCAAGGCTTTCTTT.

The chain combines TRBV7-9 with TRBJ2-3, with 14 bases matching TRBD2. CDR3 length equals 16 residues. Germline CDR1 reads SEHNR; CDR2 reads FQNEAQ (reference sequence). Trimming at V came to 4 bases and at J to 5 bases, leaving 5 bases not matched to a gene. The CDR3 is CASSSTGTSGRDTQYF. Here the CDR3 DNA reads TGTGCCAGCAGCTCGACCGGGACTAGCGGGAGAGATACGCAGTATTTT.

The chain employs TRBV7-2 and TRBJ1-3; a weak D match, TRBD1 (6 bases). CDR1 and CDR2 (germline): SGHTA, FQGNSA. This CDR3 spans 17 amino acids. Trimming removed 5 bases at V and 0 bases at J, with 17 bases between. DNA of the CDR3: TGTGCCAGCAGCCCTTACGACAGGACCTACTCTGGAAACACCATATATTTT. Amino acid sequence: CASSPYDRTYSGNTIYF.

The CDR3 sequence: CASSLGHSAGNTIYF. In nucleotides, the CDR3 is TGCGCCAGCAGCTTGGGGCACAGTGCTGGAAACACCATATATTTT. The rearrangement uses TRBV5-1 and TRBJ1-3, with D unclear. The CDR3 has 15 residues. Germline CDR1 is SGHRS and CDR2 is YFSETQ. Trimming removed 0 bases from V and 2 bases from J, with 9 bases in between.

The sample holds one count of this clone. The chain has TRBV9 and TRBJ1-4; 7 nucleotides agree with TRBD1. V lost 1 base, J lost 4 bases, and 1 base stayed unmatched. The germline V gene has CDR1 SGDLS and CDR2 YYNGEE. CDR3 length: 14 residues. CDR3 sequence reads: CASSVRQGNEKLFF. The DNA of the CDR3 is TGTGCCAGCAGCGTACGACAGGGTAATGAAAAACTGTTTTTT.